These T cell receptor beta chains were read from a single sample in a study of shared clonotypes between healthy human individuals. Generated by immunoSEQ multiplex PCR, the TCRdb table keeps only in-frame clones and is missing some. Seen here are approximately 2,200,000 clones, under 95% observed once, and the top ten hold roughly 1.8%. Specimen: naive CD8+ T cells from PBMCs. Source of these receptors: a man aged 18-30 years in good health. Some clones in this sample may be carry-over from other donors' samples. CDR3s leave out the opening cysteine and the closing phenylalanine or tryptophan.

V,length,CDR3
TRBV4-1,12,ASSQAVENTEAF
TRBV7-3,14,ASSATGPPESLEQY
TRBV6-1,12,ASSATAGTDTQY
TRBV2,14,ASSSRGRPGGDTQY
TRBV11-2,13,ASSLGGGALYEQY
TRBV25-1,9,ASSEYRGYT
TRBV27,14,ASSLSGGRVSYEQY
TRBV6-5,13,ASKPGGGQSYEQY
TRBV9,13,ASSPGQGSNQPQH
TRBV27,12,ASSAGPLGLKQY
TRBV7-7,15,ASSAHLGTSGRDTQY
TRBV4-2,13,ASSQVAGDTGELF
TRBV27,14,ASSPPAGEYTGELF
TRBV25-1,16,ASSEPGLAGVFADTQY
TRBV6-9,8,ASSWGGQF
TRBV7-3,12,ASSWTSGRDTQY
TRBV4-1,14,ASSQDRASGGVEQF
TRBV6-1,11,ASSDRSFYEQY
TRBV2,13,ASSLDPFIFDEQF
TRBV5-8,11,ASSNRGNTEAF
TRBV28,13,ASTPTTGFFQPQH
TRBV5-5,14,ASSFLPGLSNEKLF
TRBV5-1,15,ASRDRTSGRYTGELF
TRBV5-8,14,ASSPGTVQARREQF
TRBV9,13,ASSRQGVANNEQF
TRBV5-8,16,ASSLAYFTSGHGYGYT
TRBV28,12,ATEPGQGAQPQH
TRBV27,11,ASSLSPLIGYT
TRBV28,13,ASSHRGPVSQPQH
TRBV7-6,15,ASSSLAEASGSETQY
TRBV28,13,ASSLSAGWKEKLF
TRBV28,14,ASSRLAPSSYNEQF
TRBV30,10,AWSGGGDEQY
TRBV7-9,11,ASARDRGYEQY
TRBV11-1,15,ASSLERRDVLLNEQF
TRBV5-1,15,ASSLNLGLAGVYEQF
TRBV13,11,ASSPGQAAGYT
TRBV30,14,AWSAMEGAGNQPQH